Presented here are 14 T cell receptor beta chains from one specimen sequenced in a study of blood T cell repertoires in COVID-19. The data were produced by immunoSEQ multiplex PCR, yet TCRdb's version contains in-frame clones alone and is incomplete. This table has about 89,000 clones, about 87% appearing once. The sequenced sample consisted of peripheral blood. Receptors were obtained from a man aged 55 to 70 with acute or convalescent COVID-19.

CDR3 in amino acids: CASSITQGGPGANVLTF. The CDR3 coding sequence is TGTGCCAGTAGTATTACACAGGGGGGTCCTGGGGCCAACGTCCTGACTTTC. The chain carries TRBV19 and TRBJ2-6, with TRBD1 identical over 8 bases. Per germline, CDR1 LNHDA and CDR2 SQIVND (reference sequence). This CDR3 has 17 amino acids. V was pared by 3 bases and J by 2 bases, with 6 bases of the junction left unmatched.

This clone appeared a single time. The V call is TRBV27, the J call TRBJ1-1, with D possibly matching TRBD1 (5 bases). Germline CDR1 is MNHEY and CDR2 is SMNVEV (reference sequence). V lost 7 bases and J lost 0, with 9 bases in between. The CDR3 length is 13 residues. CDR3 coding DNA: TGTGCCAGCAAAGGGGTAGTGAACACTGAAGCTTTCTTT. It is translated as CASKGVVNTEAFF.

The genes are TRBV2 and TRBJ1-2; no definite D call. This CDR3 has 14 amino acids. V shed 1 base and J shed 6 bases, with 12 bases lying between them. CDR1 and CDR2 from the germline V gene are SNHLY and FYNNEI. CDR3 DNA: TGTGCCAGCAGTGAAGGTATCGGGAACCATGGCTACACCTTC. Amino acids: CASSEGIGNHGYTF.

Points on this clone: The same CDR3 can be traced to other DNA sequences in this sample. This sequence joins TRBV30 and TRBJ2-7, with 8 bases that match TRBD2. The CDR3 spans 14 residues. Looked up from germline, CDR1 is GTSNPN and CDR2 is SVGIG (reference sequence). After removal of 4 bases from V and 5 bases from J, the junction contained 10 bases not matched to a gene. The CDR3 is CAWNGRAGEDEQYF. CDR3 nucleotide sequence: TGTGCCTGGAACGGGAGGGCTGGGGAAGACGAGCAGTACTTC.

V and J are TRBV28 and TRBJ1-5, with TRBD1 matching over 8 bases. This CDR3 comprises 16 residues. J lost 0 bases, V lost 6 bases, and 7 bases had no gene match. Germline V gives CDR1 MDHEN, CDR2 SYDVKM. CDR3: CASRGTGVHSNQPQHF. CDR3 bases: TGTGCCAGCAGGGGGACAGGAGTTCATAGCAATCAGCCCCAGCATTTT.

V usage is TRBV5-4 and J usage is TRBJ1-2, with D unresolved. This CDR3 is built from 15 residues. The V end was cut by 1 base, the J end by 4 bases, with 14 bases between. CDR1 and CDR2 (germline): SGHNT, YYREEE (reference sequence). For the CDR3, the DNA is TGTGCCAGCAGCTTGAGAGGACCGGGAACCTATGGCTACACCTTC. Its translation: CASSLRGPGTYGYTF.

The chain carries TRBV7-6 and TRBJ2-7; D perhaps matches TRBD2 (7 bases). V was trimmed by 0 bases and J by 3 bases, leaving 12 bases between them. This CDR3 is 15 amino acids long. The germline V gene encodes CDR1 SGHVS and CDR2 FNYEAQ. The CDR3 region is CASSLAGGANYEQYF. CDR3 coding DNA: TGTGCCAGCAGCTTAGCTGGGGGGGCTAACTACGAGCAGTACTTC.

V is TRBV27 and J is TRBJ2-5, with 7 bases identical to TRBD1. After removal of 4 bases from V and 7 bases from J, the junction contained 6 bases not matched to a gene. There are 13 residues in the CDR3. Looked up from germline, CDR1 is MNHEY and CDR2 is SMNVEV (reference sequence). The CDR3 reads CASSYRGRGTQYF. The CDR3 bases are TGTGCCAGCAGTTACAGGGGTAGAGGGACCCAGTACTTC.

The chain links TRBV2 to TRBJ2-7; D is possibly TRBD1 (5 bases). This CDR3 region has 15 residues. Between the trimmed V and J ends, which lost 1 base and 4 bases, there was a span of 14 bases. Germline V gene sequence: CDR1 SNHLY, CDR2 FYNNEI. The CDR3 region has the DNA TGTGCCAGCAGTGAAGAGGGCAGGGCAGCGTACGAGCAGTACTTC. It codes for CASSEEGRAAYEQYF.

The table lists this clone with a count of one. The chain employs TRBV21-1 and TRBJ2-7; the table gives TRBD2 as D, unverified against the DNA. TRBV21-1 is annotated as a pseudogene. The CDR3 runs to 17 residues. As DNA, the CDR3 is TGTGCCAGCAGCAAAGTCGTTGGGACTAGCGTTACCTACGAGCAGTACTTC. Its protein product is CASSKVVGTSVTYEQYF.

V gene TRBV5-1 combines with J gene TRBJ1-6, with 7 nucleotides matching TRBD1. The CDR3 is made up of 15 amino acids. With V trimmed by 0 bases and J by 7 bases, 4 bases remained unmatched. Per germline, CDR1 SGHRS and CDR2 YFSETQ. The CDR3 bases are TGCGCCAGCAGCTTGGGGGGACAGACAAATTCACCCCTCCACTTT. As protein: CASSLGGQTNSPLHF.

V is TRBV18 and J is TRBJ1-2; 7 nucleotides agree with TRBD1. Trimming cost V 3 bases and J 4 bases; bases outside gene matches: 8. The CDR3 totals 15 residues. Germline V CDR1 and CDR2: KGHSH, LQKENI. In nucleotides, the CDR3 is TGTGCCAGCTCACCGACAGGGCCGGAGGGCTATGGCTACACCTTC. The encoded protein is CASSPTGPEGYGYTF.

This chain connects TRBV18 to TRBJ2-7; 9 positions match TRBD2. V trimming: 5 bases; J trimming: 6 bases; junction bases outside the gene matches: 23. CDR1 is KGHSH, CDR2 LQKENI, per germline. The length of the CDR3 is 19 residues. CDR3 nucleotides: TGTGCCAGCTCATTTCGACTAGCGGAGCGAGAAGCGGCGACGATCGAGCAGTACTTC. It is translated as CASSFRLAEREAATIEQYF.

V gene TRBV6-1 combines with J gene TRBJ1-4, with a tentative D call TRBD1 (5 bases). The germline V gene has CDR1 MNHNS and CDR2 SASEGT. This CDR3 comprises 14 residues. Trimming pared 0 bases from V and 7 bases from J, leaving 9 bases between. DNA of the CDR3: TGTGCCAGCAGTGAAGCAGGGAGGGGTGAAAAACTGTTTTTT. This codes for CASSEAGRGEKLFF.